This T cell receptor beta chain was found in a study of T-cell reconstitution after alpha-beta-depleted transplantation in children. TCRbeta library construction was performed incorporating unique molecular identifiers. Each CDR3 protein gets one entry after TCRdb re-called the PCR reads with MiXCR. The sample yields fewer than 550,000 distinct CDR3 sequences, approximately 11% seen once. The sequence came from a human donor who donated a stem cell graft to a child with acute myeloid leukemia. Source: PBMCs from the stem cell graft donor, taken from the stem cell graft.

The CDR3 coding sequence is TGTGCCAGCAGTCCCCAGGGGGGTACCGAGCAGTACTTC. Translation gives CASSPQGGTEQYF. The chain uses TRBV12-3 or TRBV12-4 and TRBJ2-7, with D perhaps TRBD1 (7 bases). V was shortened by 5 bases and J by 6 bases, with 14 bases between the two germline ends. The CDR3 totals 13 residues.